This T cell receptor (beta chain) was sequenced in a study of regulatory dendritic cells for organ transplantation. The germline gives CDR1 MDHEN, CDR2 SYDVKM. The CDR3 totals 13 residues. V gave up 3 bases and J gave up 9 bases, with 14 bases separating them. TCRdb keeps only in-frame clones here, not all; method: immunoSEQ multiplex PCR. The sample lists under 30,000 clones, nearly 80% occurring once. Sequencing used memory CD4+ T cells from blood. Described subset: CD45RO+ memory T cells. This TCR derives from a human donor in good health. This sequence joins TRBV28 and TRBJ1-2; D is unresolved. Here the CDR3 reads CASSLSRGLSYTF. The CDR3 region has the DNA TGTGCCAGCAGTTTGAGCCGAGGTTTAAGCTACACCTTC.